The text below deals with one T cell receptor (beta chain). This sample was included in a study of blood T cell repertoires in COVID-19. For the study at large: Samples representing acute and convalescent COVID-19 were sourced from the United States, Italy and Spain. T cells, B-cell-depleted T cells, or PBMCs provided the cDNA or gDNA that served as material.

Source study methods: Scientists estimated how many nucleated cells there were by amplifying reference gene primers. The method was immunoSEQ multiplex PCR; TCRdb's version includes in-frame clones alone and lacks a portion of them. V, J and clone size were drawn from that table, and D and trimming were deduced from the DNA. Of about 120,000 clones in the sample, around 88% were seen once. Trimming stripped 7 bases from V and 8 bases from J, with 17 bases between. The V gene's germline CDR1 is MDHEN and CDR2 SYDVKM. The CDR3 totals 14 residues. Sequencing was carried out using peripheral blood. The chain carries TRBV28 and TRBJ1-4, with a tentative D call TRBD1 (6 bases). The receptor was isolated from a woman aged 45 to 65 with active or convalescent COVID-19. CDR3 DNA: TGTGCCAGCATCAAAGGGGGGGCTAGGGAAAAACTGTTTTTT. It specifies CASIKGGAREKLFF.